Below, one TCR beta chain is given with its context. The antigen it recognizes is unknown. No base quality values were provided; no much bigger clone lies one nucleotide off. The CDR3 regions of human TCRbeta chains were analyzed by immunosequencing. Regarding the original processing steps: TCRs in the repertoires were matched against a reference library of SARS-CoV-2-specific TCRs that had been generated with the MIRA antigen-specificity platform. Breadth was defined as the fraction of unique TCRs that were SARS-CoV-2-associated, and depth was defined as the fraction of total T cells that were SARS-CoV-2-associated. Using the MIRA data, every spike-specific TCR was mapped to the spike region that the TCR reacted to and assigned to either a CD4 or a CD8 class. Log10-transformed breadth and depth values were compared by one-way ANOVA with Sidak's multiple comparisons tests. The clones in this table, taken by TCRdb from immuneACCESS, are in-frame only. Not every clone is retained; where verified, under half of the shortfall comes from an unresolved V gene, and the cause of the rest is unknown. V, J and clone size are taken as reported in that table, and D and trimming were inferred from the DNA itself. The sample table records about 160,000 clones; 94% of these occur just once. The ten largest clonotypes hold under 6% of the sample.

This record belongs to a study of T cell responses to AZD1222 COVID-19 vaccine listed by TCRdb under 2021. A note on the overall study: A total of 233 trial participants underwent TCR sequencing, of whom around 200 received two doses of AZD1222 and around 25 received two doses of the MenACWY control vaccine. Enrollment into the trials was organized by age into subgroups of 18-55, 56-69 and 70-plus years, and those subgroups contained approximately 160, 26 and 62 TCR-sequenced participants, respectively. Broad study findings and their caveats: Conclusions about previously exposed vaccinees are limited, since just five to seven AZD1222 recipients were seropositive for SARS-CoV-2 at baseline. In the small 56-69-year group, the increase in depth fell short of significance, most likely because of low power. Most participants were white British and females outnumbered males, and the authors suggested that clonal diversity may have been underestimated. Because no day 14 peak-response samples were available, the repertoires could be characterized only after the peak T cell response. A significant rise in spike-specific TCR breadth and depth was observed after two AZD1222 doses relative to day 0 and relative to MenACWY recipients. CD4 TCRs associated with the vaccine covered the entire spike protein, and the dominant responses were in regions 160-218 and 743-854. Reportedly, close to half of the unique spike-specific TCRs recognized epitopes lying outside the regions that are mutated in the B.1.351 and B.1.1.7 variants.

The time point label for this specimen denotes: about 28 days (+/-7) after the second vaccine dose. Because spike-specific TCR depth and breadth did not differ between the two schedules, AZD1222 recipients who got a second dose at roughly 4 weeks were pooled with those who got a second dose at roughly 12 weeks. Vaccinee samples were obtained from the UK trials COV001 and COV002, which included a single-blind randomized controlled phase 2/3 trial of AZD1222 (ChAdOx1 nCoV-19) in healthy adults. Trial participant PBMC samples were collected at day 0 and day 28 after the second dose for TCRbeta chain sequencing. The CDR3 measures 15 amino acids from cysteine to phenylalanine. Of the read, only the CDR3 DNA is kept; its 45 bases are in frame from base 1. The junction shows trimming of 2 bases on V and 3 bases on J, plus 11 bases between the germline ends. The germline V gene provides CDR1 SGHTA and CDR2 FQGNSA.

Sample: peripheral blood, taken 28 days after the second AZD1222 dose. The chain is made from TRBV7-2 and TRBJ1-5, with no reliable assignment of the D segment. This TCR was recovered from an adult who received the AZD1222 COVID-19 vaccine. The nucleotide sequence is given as TGTGCCAGCAGCTTACAGTCCAGCGCCAATCAGCCCCAGCATTTT. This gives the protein CASSLQSSANQPQHF. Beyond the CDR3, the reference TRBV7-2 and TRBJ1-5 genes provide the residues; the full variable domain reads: GAGVSQSPSNKVTEKGKDVELRCDPISGHTALYWYRQSLGQGLEFLIYFQGNSAPDKSGLPSDRFSAERTGGSVSTLTIQRTQQEDSAVYLCASSLQSSANQPQHFGDGTRLSIL.